The 2 T cell receptor beta chains listed next were all sequenced from one sample in a study of blood T cell repertoires in COVID-19 (dated by TCRdb to about 2020). Library prep was done by the immunoSEQ multiplex PCR assay. The table was pulled from immuneACCESS by TCRdb, which kept in-frame rearrangements only. Such tables lose some clones; where checked, under half of the loss comes from unresolved V genes, and the rest has no known cause. The sample profile shows a few hundred thousand clones; about four fifths of them were found once. Around 8.9% of the sample is taken by the ten largest. The material sequenced was peripheral blood. The receptors derive from a man at least 80 years old with acute or convalescent COVID-19.

V usage is TRBV6-6 and J usage is TRBJ2-3; TRBD1 aligns across 8 bases. Unmatched junction bases numbered 9, after V lost 7 bases and J lost 0 bases. Germline V gene lookup returns CDR1 MNHNY and CDR2 SVGAGI (reference sequence). The CDR3 consists of 16 residues. CDR3 in amino acids: CASTRQGKDSTDTQYF. The DNA of the CDR3 is TGTGCCAGCACAAGACAGGGGAAAGACAGCACAGATACGCAGTATTTT.

The rearrangement joins TRBV5-5 to TRBJ2-2; TRBD1 is a possible D gene (6 bases). CDR3 size: 17 residues. Trimming shortened V by 0 bases and J by 1 base, and 13 bases separated the two germline ends. The germline V gene encodes CDR1 SGHKS and CDR2 YYEKEE (reference sequence). CDR3: CASSLGAGGVNTGELFF. CDR3 in DNA: TGTGCCAGCAGCTTGGGGGCTGGGGGCGTGAACACCGGGGAGCTGTTTTTT.